These 10 T cell receptor beta chains originate from one sample sequenced in a study of shared clonotypes between healthy human individuals. Produced via immunoSEQ multiplex PCR; TCRdb's table is partial and in-frame only. The sample includes 2 million to 2.5 million clones, approximately 93% seen only once; the top ten take 0.36%. The sample consisted of naive CD4+ T cells from PBMCs. Subset described: CD45RA+ positively selected. All receptors derive from a man between 18 and 35 years old in good health. Some clones in this sample may be carry-over from other donors' samples.

The chain joins TRBV5-4 to TRBJ2-3; D might be TRBD2 (6 bases). Germline-derived CDR1 and CDR2 are SGHNT and YYREEE (reference sequence). The CDR3 totals 15 residues. Trimming cost V 0 bases and J 6 bases, with 14 bases left between them. The CDR3 is CASSLVGGGYDTQYF. CDR3 DNA sequence: TGTGCCAGCAGCTTGGTGGGAGGCGGGTATGATACGCAGTATTTT. Full variable domain (rest looked up from reference TRBV5-4 and TRBJ2-3): ETGVTQSPTHLIKTRGQQVTLRCSSQSGHNTVSWYQQALGQGPQFIFQYYREEENGRGNFPPRFSGLQFPNYSSELNVNALELDDSALYLCASSLVGGGYDTQYFGPGTRLTVL.

The chain has TRBV5-1 and TRBJ2-6, with D perhaps being TRBD1 or TRBD2 (5 bases each). Germline V gives CDR1 SGHRS, CDR2 YFSETQ. This CDR3 contains 17 residues. The V end was cut by 1 base, the J end by 1 base, with 12 bases between. This CDR3 is CASSLIGDASGANVLTF. The CDR3 DNA is TGCGCCAGCAGCTTGATAGGGGACGCGTCTGGGGCCAACGTCCTGACTTTC.

This clone was observed a single time. The chain has TRBV6-1 and TRBJ2-7; D unresolved. V was clipped by 5 bases and J by 4 bases, with 15 bases between them. Germline V lookup: CDR1 MNHNS, CDR2 SASEGT. The CDR3 is 14 residues long. The CDR3 nucleotides read TGTGCCAGCAGTACCAATTCCGGACCATACGAGCAGTACTTC. Encoded protein: CASSTNSGPYEQYF.

The V call is TRBV30, the J call TRBJ2-7, with 10 bases identical to TRBD2. Looked up from germline, CDR1 is GTSNPN and CDR2 is SVGIG (reference sequence). Trimming took 3 bases from V and 12 from J; bases not matched to a gene: 8. This CDR3 comprises 12 residues. The DNA of the CDR3 is TGTGCCTGGAGGGCTAGCGGGAGAGCGGTGTACTTC. It is translated as CAWRASGRAVYF.

This chain uses TRBV7-6 with TRBJ2-2, with D maybe TRBD2 (5 bases). The CDR3 length is 14 residues. CDR1 and CDR2 (germline): SGHVS, FNYEAQ. Trimming shortened V by 7 bases and J by 6 bases, and 15 bases separated the two germline ends. CDR3 bases: TGTGCCAGCACCCCCTCGGAGGTGGCCGGGGAGCTGTTTTTT. This gives the protein CASTPSEVAGELFF.

As to this clone: Other DNA sequences of this sample code for an identical CDR3. The V call is TRBV20-1, the J call TRBJ2-3; no definite D call. The CDR3 runs 11 residues. Trimming stripped 2 bases from V and 4 bases from J, with 4 bases between. Germline lookup yields CDR1 DFQATT and CDR2 SNEGSKA (reference sequence). The CDR3, as DNA: TGCAGTGCTAGACGGGCAGATACGCAGTATTTT. Translated, it gives CSARRADTQYF.

V gene TRBV7-2 combines with J gene TRBJ1-2, with unresolved D. In germline, CDR1 is SGHTA, CDR2 FQGNSA. Trimming stripped 1 base from V and 2 bases from J, with 17 bases between. The CDR3 spans 17 residues. Here the CDR3 DNA reads TGTGCCAGCAGCTTAGGGCCAGCAGAAATCTTAAACTATGGCTACACCTTC. This encodes CASSLGPAEILNYGYTF.

The chain couples TRBV10-3 to TRBJ2-1; 11 bases align to TRBD1. CDR1 is ENHRY and CDR2 is SYGVKD in the germline V gene. The CDR3 has 18 amino acids. The J segment lost 4 bases and the V segment lost 2 bases, leaving 10 bases of the junction unmatched. CDR3 nucleotides: TGTGCCATCAGTGAGCGTCGCGTCAGGGACAGGGGGTACAATGAGCAGTTCTTC. It yields the protein CAISERRVRDRGYNEQFF.

V and J are TRBV28 and TRBJ2-1; 8 positions match TRBD2. J gave up 6 bases and V 4 bases, and 8 bases lay outside the gene matches. Germline assignment: CDR1 MDHEN and CDR2 SYDVKM. CDR3 length: 15 residues. CDR3 loop: CASSSPGGLINEQFF. Here the CDR3 DNA reads TGTGCCAGCAGTTCCCCGGGGGGGCTTATCAATGAGCAGTTCTTC.

The table lists this clone with a count of one. The genes are TRBV30 and TRBJ2-7, with D uncertain. Deletions cut 3 bases from V and 0 bases from J, with 6 bases between. The CDR3 length is 12 residues. Germline CDR1 and CDR2: GTSNPN and SVGIG (reference sequence). DNA for the CDR3: TGTGCCTGGAGGTCAAGCTCCTACGAGCAGTACTTC. Protein sequence: CAWRSSSYEQYF.